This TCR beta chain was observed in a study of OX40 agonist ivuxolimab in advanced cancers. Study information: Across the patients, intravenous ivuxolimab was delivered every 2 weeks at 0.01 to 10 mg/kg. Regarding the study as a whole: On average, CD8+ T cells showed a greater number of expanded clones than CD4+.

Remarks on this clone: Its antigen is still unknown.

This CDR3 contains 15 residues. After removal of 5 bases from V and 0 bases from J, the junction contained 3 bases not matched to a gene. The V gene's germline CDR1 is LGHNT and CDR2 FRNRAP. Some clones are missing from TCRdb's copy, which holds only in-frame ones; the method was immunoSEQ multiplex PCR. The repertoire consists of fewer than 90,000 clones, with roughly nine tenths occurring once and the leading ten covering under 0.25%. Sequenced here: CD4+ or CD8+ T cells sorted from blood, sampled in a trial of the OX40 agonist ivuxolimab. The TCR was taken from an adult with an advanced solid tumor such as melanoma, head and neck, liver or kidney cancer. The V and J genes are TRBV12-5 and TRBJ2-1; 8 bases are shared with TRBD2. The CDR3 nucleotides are TGTGCTAGTGGTGCGGGGGGACTCTCCTACAATGAGCAGTTCTTC. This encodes CASGAGGLSYNEQFF.